These 14 T cell receptor beta chains share one sample of origin, sequenced in a study of T cell responses to AZD1222 COVID-19 vaccine. Sequencing was performed with immunoSEQ multiplex PCR; in TCRdb, only in-frame clones are kept and a portion is missing. The sample shows about 84,000 clones, around nine tenths of them seen only once. This specimen was peripheral blood, taken on day 0 of AZD1222 vaccination. These receptors all stem from an adult in good health.

This rearrangement joins TRBV29-1 to TRBJ1-2; the D gene is possibly TRBD1 (5 bases). From germline, CDR1 is SQVTM and CDR2 ANQGSEA. There are 14 residues in the CDR3. Trimming stripped 6 bases from V and 3 bases from J, with 17 bases between. The CDR3, as DNA: TGCAGCGTGGAACTTATTGGGGGGGACTATGGCTACACCTTC. Its translation is CSVELIGGDYGYTF. The full variable domain, in which reference TRBV29-1 and TRBJ1-2 provide the parts outside the CDR3, is SAVISQKPSRDICQRGTSLTIQCQVDSQVTMMFWYRQQPGQSLTLIATANQGSEATYESGFVIDKFPISRPNLTFSTLTVSNMSPEDSSIYLCSVELIGGDYGYTFGSGTRLTVV.

The CDR3 here is CASSQARGPYEQYF. For the CDR3, the DNA is TGTGCCAGCAGCCAAGCCAGGGGCCCCTACGAGCAGTACTTC. This chain uses TRBV14 with TRBJ2-7; a weak D match, TRBD1 (6 bases). Trimming took off 1 base at V and 2 bases at J, with 9 bases between the two ends. The CDR3 sequence is 14 residues long. The V gene's germline CDR1 is SGHDN and CDR2 FVKESK.

This clone was seen just once. The chain carries TRBV6-4 and TRBJ2-1; D gene uncertain. Germline V gene sequence: CDR1 MRHNA, CDR2 SNTAGT. The CDR3 loop spans 15 amino acids. Trimming removed 4 bases from V and 4 bases from J, with 14 bases in between. The CDR3 here is CASSVNQGAYNEQFF. The CDR3 nucleotides read TGTGCCAGCAGTGTCAACCAAGGAGCGTACAATGAGCAGTTCTTC.

This clone was counted a single time. The genes are TRBV6-4 and TRBJ1-1; the D is unclear. Germline loops: CDR1 MRHNA, CDR2 SNTAGT. V gave up 6 bases and J gave up 0 bases, with 14 bases separating them. The CDR3 sequence is 15 residues long. The CDR3 region has the DNA TGTGCCAGCAGGGAATCCGACACCATGAACACTGAAGCTTTCTTT. The encoded protein is CASRESDTMNTEAFF.

CDR3 in DNA: TGTGCCAGCAGCTTGTTCCAGAACACTGAAGCTTTCTTT. This translates into CASSLFQNTEAFF. The chain recombines TRBV5-6 with TRBJ1-1; no definite D call. The CDR3 totals 13 residues. Germline V CDR1 and CDR2: SGHDT, YYEEEE. Between the trimmed V and J ends, which lost 1 base and 1 base, there was a span of 5 bases.

About this clone: The sample carries other DNA sequences with the same CDR3. V usage is TRBV29-1 and J usage is TRBJ1-5; D unclear. CDR1 SQVTM and CDR2 ANQGSEA come from the germline V gene. Trimming removed 4 bases from V and 0 bases from J, with 10 bases in between. This CDR3 contains 14 residues. CDR3 bases: TGCAGCGTTGTCTCCGGCAATAGCAATCAGCCCCAGCATTTT. Amino acids: CSVVSGNSNQPQHF.

The V and J genes are TRBV5-4 and TRBJ2-1, with 7 bases identical to TRBD2. Germline values: CDR1 SGHNT, CDR2 YYREEE (reference sequence). Trimming cost V 4 bases and J 6 bases; bases outside gene matches: 10. The CDR3 totals 15 residues. CDR3 nucleotide sequence: TGTGCCAGCAGCCTGGGACTACAAAATATCAATGAGCAGTTCTTC. The encoded protein is CASSLGLQNINEQFF.

The chain carries TRBV5-1 and TRBJ2-1, with 8 bases identical to TRBD2. V gave up 1 base and J gave up 9 bases; unmatched junction bases: 9. Germline V gene data show CDR1 as SGHRS and CDR2 as YFSETQ. This CDR3 contains 15 residues. The CDR3 bases are TGCGCCAGCAGCTTGAGCCCGGGGGGGATTGGTGAGCAGTTCTTC. Its translation is CASSLSPGGIGEQFF.

This chain joins TRBV7-6 and TRBJ2-3; the match to TRBD1 covers 7 bases. The CDR3 contains 15 residues. Germline V lookup: CDR1 SGHVS, CDR2 FNYEAQ. J was trimmed by 3 bases and V by 5 bases; bases with no gene match: 8. This CDR3 is CASSPWAGGTDTQYF. CDR3 sequence (DNA): TGTGCCAGCAGCCCCTGGGCAGGGGGAACAGATACGCAGTATTTT.

The gene calls are TRBV2 and TRBJ1-5, with a weak D call TRBD1 (6 bases). Trimming stripped 6 bases from V and 1 base from J, with 13 bases between. CDR3 length: 15 residues. Germline loops: CDR1 SNHLY, CDR2 FYNNEI. The CDR3 region has the DNA TGTGCCAGCAGCTACAGGGAACTAAGCAATCAGCCCCAGCATTTT. Protein: CASSYRELSNQPQHF.

V gene TRBV7-2 combines with J gene TRBJ2-1; 8 bases map to TRBD2. Per the germline V gene, CDR1 is SGHTA and CDR2 is FQGNSA. The CDR3 spans 14 residues. V dropped 8 bases and J dropped 8; count of bases not matched to a gene: 11. CDR3 amino acids: CASVGLAGIDEQFF. In DNA form, the CDR3 reads TGTGCCAGCGTAGGACTAGCCGGTATCGATGAGCAGTTCTTC. Based on the CDR3 plus reference TRBV7-2 and TRBJ2-1, the full variable domain is GAGVSQSPSNKVTEKGKDVELRCDPISGHTALYWYRQSLGQGLEFLIYFQGNSAPDKSGLPSDRFSAERTGGSVSTLTIQRTQQEDSAVYLCASVGLAGIDEQFFGPGTRLTVL.

The V and J genes are TRBV4-3 and TRBJ1-6, with D uncertain. Trimming stripped 0 bases from V and 14 bases from J, with 17 bases between. CDR3 length: 15 residues. The germline V gene encodes CDR1 LGHNA and CDR2 YSLEER. The DNA of the CDR3 is TGCGCCAGCAGCCAAGATGCAACAGTCGGGATAGCCCTCCACTTT. This sequence encodes CASSQDATVGIALHF.

The chain joins TRBV3-1 (or the pseudogene TRBV3-2) to TRBJ1-4; TRBD1 aligns across 10 bases. Looked up from germline, CDR1 is LGHDT and CDR2 is YNNKEL (reference sequence). Unmatched junction bases numbered 4, after V lost 4 bases and J lost 8 bases. The CDR3 is 14 residues long. CDR3 in amino acids: CASSPGQGWEKLFF. The DNA of the CDR3 is TGTGCCAGCAGCCCGGGACAGGGGTGGGAAAAACTGTTTTTT.

The V call is TRBV19, the J call TRBJ1-5; tentatively, D is TRBD1 (5 bases). Trimming removed 5 bases from V and 7 bases from J, with 18 bases in between. This CDR3 has 15 amino acids. Germline V lookup: CDR1 LNHDA, CDR2 SQIVND (reference sequence). CDR3 coding DNA: TGTGCCAGTAGTGCCGGGGGGGTGGACGGCCAGCCCCAGCATTTT. Translated, it gives CASSAGGVDGQPQHF. Variable domain in full (rest from reference TRBV19 and TRBJ1-5): DGGITQSPKYLFRKEGQNVTLSCEQNLNHDAMYWYRQDPGQGLRLIYYSQIVNDFQKGDIAEGYSVSREKKESFPLTVTSAQKNPTAFYLCASSAGGVDGQPQHFGDGTRLSIL.